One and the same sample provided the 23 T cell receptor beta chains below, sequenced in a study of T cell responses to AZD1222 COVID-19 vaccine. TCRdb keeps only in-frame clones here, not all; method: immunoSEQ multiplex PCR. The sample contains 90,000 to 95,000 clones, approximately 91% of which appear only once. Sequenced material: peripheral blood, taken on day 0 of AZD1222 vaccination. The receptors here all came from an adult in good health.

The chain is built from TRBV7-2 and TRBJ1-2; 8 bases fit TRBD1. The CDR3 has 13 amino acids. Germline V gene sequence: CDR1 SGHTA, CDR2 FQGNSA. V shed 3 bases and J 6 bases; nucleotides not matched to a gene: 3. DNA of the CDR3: TGTGCCAGCAGCTTTTCAGGGGGCAATGGCTACACCTTC. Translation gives CASSFSGGNGYTF.

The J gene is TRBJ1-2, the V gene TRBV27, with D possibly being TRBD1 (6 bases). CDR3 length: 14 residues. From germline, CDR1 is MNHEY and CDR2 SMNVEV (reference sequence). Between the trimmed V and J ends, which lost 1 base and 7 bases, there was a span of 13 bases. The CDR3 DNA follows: TGTGCCAGCAGTTTATGGGGGGGCGCGGGTGGCTACACCTTC. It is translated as CASSLWGGAGGYTF.

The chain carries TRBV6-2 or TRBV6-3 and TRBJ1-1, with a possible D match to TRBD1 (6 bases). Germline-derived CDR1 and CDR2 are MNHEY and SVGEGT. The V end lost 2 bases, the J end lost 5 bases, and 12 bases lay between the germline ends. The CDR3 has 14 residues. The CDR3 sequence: CASSYAGAHTEAFF. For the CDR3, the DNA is TGTGCCAGCAGTTACGCGGGGGCGCATACTGAAGCTTTCTTT.

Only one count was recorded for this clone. CDR3 nucleotides: TGTGCCAGCAGCCCACGCGCTAGGGGGGTCTCGGATACGCAGTATTTT. It specifies CASSPRARGVSDTQYF. The chain combines TRBV7-3 with TRBJ2-3; either TRBD1 or TRBD2 may supply D (6 bases each). The CDR3 is 16 residues long. Germline V gene lookup returns CDR1 SGHTA and CDR2 FQGTGA. Trimming stripped 5 bases from V and 6 bases from J, with 21 bases between.

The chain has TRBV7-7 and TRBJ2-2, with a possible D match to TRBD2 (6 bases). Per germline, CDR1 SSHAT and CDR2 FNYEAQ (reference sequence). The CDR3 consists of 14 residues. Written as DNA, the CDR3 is TGTGCTAGCTCCGCGGGGCCGAACACCGGGGAGCTGTTTTTT. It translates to CASSAGPNTGELFF.

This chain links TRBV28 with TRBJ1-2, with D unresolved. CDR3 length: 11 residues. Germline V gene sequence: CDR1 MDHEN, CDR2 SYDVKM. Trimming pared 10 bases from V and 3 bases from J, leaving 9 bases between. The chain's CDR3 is CATRRDYGYTF. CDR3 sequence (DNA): TGTGCCACCCGACGGGACTATGGCTACACCTTC.

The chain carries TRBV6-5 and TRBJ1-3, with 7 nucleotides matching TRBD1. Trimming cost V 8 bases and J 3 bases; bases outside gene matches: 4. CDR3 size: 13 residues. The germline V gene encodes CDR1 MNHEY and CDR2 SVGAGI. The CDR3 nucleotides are TGTGCCAGCGGAGACAGGGATGGAAACACCATATATTTT. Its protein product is CASGDRDGNTIYF.

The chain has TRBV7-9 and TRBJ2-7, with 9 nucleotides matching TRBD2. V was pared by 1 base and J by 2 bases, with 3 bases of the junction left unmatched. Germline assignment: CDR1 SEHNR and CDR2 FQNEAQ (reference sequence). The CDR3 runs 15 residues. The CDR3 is CASSLVSGRAYEQYF. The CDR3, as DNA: TGTGCCAGCAGCTTAGTTAGCGGGAGAGCCTACGAGCAGTACTTC.

The CDR3 nucleotides read TGTGCCAGCAGCCAAGATGGCGGGGGCCGTAGCACAGATACGCAGTATTTT. Translation: CASSQDGGGRSTDTQYF. The chain employs TRBV4-2 and TRBJ2-3, with D possibly TRBD2 on 7 matching bases. The V end was cut by 0 bases, the J end by 0 bases, with 13 bases between. The CDR3 spans 17 residues. The germline gives CDR1 LGHNA, CDR2 YNFKEQ.

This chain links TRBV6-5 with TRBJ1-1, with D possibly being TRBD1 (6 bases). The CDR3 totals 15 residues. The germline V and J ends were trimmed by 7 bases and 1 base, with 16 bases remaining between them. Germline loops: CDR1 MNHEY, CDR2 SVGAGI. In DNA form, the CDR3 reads TGTGCCAGCATTAGTCAGACAGGTCAGAACACTGAAGCTTTCTTT. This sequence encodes CASISQTGQNTEAFF.

The CDR3 loop reads CASSPRRTHEAFF. The CDR3 DNA follows: TGTGCCAGTAGTCCCCGACGGACCCATGAAGCTTTCTTT. The rearrangement uses TRBV19 and TRBJ1-1; D is undetermined. Trimming pared 5 bases from V and 7 bases from J, leaving 14 bases between. CDR3 length: 13 amino acids. Germline loops: CDR1 LNHDA, CDR2 SQIVND (reference sequence).

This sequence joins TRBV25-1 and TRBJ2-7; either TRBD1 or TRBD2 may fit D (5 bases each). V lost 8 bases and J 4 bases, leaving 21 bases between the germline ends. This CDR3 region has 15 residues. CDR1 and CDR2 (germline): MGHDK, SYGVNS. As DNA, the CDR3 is TGTGCCAGCGAGGATGCAGGGAGTTTAGGTTACGAGCAGTACTTC. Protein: CASEDAGSLGYEQYF.

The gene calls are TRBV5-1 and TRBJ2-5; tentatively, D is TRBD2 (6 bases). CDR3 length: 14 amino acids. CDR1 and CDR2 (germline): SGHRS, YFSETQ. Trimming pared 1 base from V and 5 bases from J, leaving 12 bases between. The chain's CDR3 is CASSLLTGRETQYF. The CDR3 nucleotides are TGCGCCAGCAGCTTGCTTACGGGGAGGGAGACCCAGTACTTC.

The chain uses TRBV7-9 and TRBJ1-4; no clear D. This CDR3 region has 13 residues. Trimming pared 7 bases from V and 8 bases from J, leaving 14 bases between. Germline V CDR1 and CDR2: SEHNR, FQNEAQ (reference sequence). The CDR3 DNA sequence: TGTGCCAGCATCAAACTTCTTGGGGAAAAACTGTTTTTT. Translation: CASIKLLGEKLFF.

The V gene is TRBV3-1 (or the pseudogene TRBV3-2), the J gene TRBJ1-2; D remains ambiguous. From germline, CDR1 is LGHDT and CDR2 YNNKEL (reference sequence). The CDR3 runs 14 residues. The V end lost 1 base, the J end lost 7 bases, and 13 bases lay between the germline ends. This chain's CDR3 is CASSQVGGFSGYTF. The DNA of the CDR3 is TGTGCCAGCAGCCAAGTCGGCGGTTTCAGTGGCTACACCTTC.

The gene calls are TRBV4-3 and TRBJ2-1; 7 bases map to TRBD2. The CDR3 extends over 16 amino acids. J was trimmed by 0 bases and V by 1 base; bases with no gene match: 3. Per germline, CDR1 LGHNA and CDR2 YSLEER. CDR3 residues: CASSQVLASSYNEQFF. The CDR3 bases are TGCGCCAGCAGCCAAGTACTAGCGAGCTCCTACAATGAGCAGTTCTTC.

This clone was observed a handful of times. DNA of the CDR3: TGTGCCAGCAGCAGGGGCCAGGGCGGGGTGGAGCCCCAGCATTTT. This encodes CASSRGQGGVEPQHF. The J gene is TRBJ1-5, the V gene TRBV7-2; a weak D match, TRBD1 (5 bases). The V gene's germline CDR1 is SGHTA and CDR2 FQGNSA. This CDR3 is built from 15 residues. Trimming removed 5 bases from V and 8 bases from J, with 19 bases in between.

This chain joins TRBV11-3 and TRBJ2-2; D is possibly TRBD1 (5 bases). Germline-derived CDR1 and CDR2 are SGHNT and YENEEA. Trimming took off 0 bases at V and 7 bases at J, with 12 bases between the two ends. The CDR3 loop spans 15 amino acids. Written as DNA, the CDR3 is TGTGCCAGCAGCTTAGAGGGGCAGGGATTCGGGGAGCTGTTTTTT. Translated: CASSLEGQGFGELFF.

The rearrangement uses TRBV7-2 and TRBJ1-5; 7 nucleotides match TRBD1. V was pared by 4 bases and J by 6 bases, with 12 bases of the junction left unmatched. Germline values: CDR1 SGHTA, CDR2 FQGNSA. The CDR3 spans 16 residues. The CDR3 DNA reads TGTGCCAGCAGCTCCCAGGGGGGTGGGGGCTTTCAGCCCCAGCATTTT. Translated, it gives CASSSQGGGGFQPQHF.

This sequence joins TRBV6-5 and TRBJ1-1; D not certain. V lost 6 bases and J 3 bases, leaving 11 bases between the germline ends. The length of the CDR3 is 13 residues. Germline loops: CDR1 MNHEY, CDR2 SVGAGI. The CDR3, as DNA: TGTGCCAGCAGGGTGGGGATGGACACTGAAGCTTTCTTT. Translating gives CASRVGMDTEAFF.

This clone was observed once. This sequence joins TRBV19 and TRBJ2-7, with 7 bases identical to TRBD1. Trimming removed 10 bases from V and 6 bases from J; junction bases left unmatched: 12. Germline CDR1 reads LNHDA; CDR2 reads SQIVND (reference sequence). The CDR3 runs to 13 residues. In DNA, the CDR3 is TGTGCCACCGGGACAGTTTTGGCTAGCGAGCAGTACTTC. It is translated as CATGTVLASEQYF.

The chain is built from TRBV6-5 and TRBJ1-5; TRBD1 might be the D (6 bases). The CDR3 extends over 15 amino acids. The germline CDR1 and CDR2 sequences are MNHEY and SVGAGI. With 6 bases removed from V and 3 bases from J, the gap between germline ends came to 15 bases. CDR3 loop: CASRRGGQNNQPQHF. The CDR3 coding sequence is TGTGCCAGCAGGAGAGGAGGACAGAACAATCAGCCCCAGCATTTT.

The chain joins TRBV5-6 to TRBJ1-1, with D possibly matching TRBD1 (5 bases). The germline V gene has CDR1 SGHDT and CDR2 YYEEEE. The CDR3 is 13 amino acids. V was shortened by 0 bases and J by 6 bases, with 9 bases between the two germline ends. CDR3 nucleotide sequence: TGTGCCAGCAGCTTGGGGGGCAGCCCTGAAGCTTTCTTT. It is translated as CASSLGGSPEAFF. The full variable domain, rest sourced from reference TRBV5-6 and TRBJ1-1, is DAGVTQSPTHLIKTRGQQVTLRCSPKSGHDTVSWYQQALGQGPQFIFQYYEEEERQRGNFPDRFSGHQFPNYSSELNVNALLLGDSALYLCASSLGGSPEAFFGQGTRLTVV.